Listed here are 2 T cell receptor beta chains from one sample, sequenced in a study of blood T cell repertoires in COVID-19. Repertoires were generated with immunoSEQ multiplex PCR, while TCRdb's copy carries only in-frame clones and drops some. The sample records around 300,000 clones, 88% being singletons. The sequenced sample consisted of PBMCs or T cells enriched from blood (not recorded which). The receptors derive from a woman aged 60-70 years in a cohort exposed to, infected with or recovered from COVID-19 (not recorded which).

The rearrangement uses TRBV6-1 and TRBJ2-7; a possible D gene is TRBD2 (5 bases). The V end lost 0 bases, the J end lost 2 bases, and 11 bases lay between the germline ends. The CDR3 extends over 15 amino acids. From germline, CDR1 is MNHNS and CDR2 SASEGT. CDR3 sequence: CASSEAGLNAYEQYF. The CDR3 DNA sequence: TGTGCCAGCAGTGAAGCCGGACTGAATGCCTACGAGCAGTACTTC.

In nucleotides, the CDR3 is TGTGCCAGCAGCCTCATTACAGGGTCGGCGGGAAACACCATATATTTT. This encodes CASSLITGSAGNTIYF. The rearrangement uses TRBV2 and TRBJ1-3, with D possibly TRBD1 on 6 matching bases. This CDR3 contains 16 residues. Germline CDR1 is SNHLY and CDR2 is FYNNEI. V was pared by 6 bases and J by 4 bases, with 19 bases between.